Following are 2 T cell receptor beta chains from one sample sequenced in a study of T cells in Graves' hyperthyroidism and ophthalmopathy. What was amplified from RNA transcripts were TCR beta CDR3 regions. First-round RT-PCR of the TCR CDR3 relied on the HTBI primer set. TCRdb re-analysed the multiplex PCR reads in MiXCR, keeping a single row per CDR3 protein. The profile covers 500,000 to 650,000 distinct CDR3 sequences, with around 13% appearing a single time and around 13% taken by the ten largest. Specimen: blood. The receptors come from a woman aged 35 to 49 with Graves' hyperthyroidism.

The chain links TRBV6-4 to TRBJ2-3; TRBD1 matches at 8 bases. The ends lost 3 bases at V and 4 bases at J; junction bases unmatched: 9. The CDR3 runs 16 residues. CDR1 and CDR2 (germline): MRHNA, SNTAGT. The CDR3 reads CASSEGGQGGADTQYF. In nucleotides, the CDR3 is TGTGCCAGCAGTGAAGGAGGACAGGGTGGTGCAGATACGCAGTATTTT.

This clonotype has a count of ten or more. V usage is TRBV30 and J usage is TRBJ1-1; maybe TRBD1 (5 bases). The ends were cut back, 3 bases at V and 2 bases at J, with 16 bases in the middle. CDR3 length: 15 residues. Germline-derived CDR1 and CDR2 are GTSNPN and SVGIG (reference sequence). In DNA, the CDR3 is TGTGCCTGGAGAGCGTGGCAGGGCATAAACACTGAAGCTTTCTTT. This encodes CAWRAWQGINTEAFF. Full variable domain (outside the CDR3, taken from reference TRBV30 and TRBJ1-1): SQTIHQWPATLVQPVGSPLSLECTVEGTSNPNLYWYRQAAGRGLQLLFYSVGIGQISSEVPQNLSASRPQDRQFILSSKKLLLSDSGFYLCAWRAWQGINTEAFFGQGTRLTVV.